This record looks at one TCR beta chain sequence and its context. The germline CDR1 and CDR2 sequences are SGHRS and YFSETQ. The CDR3 covers 14 residues. Deletions cut 4 bases from V and 1 base from J, with 9 bases between. The data stem from a study of blood T cell repertoires in COVID-19. On the study more broadly: Spain, Italy and the United States supplied samples that represented acute and convalescent COVID-19. PBMCs, B-cell-depleted T cells, or T cells provided the cDNA or gDNA that made up the material.

In the authors' methods: Reference gene primers were amplified, and this amplification served to estimate nucleated cell counts. Profiling relied on immunoSEQ multiplex PCR, and the TCRdb table lists in-frame clones only, not all of them. Clonal size and the V and J genes are those of that table, whereas D and trimming came from the DNA. The table shows a few hundred thousand clones, with around 85% occurring only once. The chain has TRBV5-1 and TRBJ1-5; D not resolved. Input material: peripheral blood. The receptor was derived from a man aged 50-60 years with active or convalescent COVID-19. As DNA, the CDR3 is TGCGCCAGCAGCCTCCGAGGCAGCAATCAGCCCCAGCATTTT. This translates into CASSLRGSNQPQHF.